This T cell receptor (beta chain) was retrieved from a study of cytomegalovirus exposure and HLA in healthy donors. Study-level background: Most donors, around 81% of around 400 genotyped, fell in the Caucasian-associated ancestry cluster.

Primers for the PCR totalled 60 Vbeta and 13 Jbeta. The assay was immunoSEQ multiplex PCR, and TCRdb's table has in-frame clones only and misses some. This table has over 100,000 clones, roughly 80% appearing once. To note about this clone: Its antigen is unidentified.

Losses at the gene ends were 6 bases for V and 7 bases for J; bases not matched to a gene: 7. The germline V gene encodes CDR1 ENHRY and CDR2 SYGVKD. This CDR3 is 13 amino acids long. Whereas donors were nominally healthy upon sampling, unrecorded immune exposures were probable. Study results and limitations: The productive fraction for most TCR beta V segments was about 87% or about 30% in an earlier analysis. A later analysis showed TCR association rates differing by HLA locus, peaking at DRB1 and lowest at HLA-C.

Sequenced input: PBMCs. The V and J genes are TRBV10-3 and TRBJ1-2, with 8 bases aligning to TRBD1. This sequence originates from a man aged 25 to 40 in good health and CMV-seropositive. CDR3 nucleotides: TGTGCCATCAGCGTTGGACAGGGAAGTGGCTACACCTTC. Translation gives CAISVGQGSGYTF.